This T cell receptor (beta chain) was sequenced for a study of blood T cells in healthy people across ages. Comment on this clonotype: Its antigen is currently unknown.

Russia was home to the donors, healthy Caucasian individuals aged about 6 to 90. A second PCR, run for roughly 7 to 12 cycles, used a sample-barcoded 5' primer plus a J-beta primer mix. Researchers report that each sample yielded at least 3 million CDR3-containing paired-end reads. MiXCR was run by TCRdb on the 5' RACE reads, yielding one entry per CDR3 protein. Of 700,000 to 800,000 distinct CDR3 sequences in the sample, approximately 43% were seen once. Study conclusions and caveats: Naive and antigen-experienced cells could not be conclusively compared, given unsorted PBMCs. Observed TCR beta diversity per million T cells went down as age went up. This fall followed a roughly linear course with age.

This TCR was sampled from a woman in her sixties or seventies in good health. The material sequenced was blood.

The DNA of the CDR3 is TGCGCCAGCAATAACAGGCGGCCGGTTTCCTATCCTAGCACAGATACGCAGTATTTT. It yields the protein CASNNRRPVSYPSTDTQYF. V gene TRBV5-1 combines with J gene TRBJ2-3, with D perhaps matching TRBD1 (5 bases). CDR3 size: 19 residues. Germline V lookup: CDR1 SGHRS, CDR2 YFSETQ. V gave up 6 bases and J gave up 0 bases, with 26 bases separating them.